This TCR beta chain was identified in a study of blood T cell repertoires in COVID-19. About the study: Sample material is recorded as cDNA or gDNA derived from T cells, B-cell-depleted T cells, or PBMCs.

Germline assignment: CDR1 LNHDA and CDR2 SQIVND (reference sequence). CDR3 length: 14 residues. The trim removed 7 bases at V and 1 base at J, leaving 6 bases unmatched. Some clones are missing from TCRdb's copy, which holds only in-frame ones; the method was immunoSEQ multiplex PCR. The data show 200,000 to 250,000 clones, about nine tenths seen once. This TCR was recovered from a woman in her twenties or thirties with COVID-19, enrolled during active disease. V usage is TRBV19 and J usage is TRBJ1-1; 7 positions agree with TRBD1. Sequencing was performed on peripheral blood. The DNA for the CDR3 is TGTGCCAGTATCCTACAGGGGAAGAACACTGAAGCTTTCTTT. This sequence encodes CASILQGKNTEAFF.